The 13 T cell receptor beta chains given below trace back to one sample, sequenced in a study of blood T cell repertoires in COVID-19. Profiled with immunoSEQ multiplex PCR; TCRdb holds only in-frame clones, not every one. The sample has about 210,000 clones; approximately 90% are singletons. Source material: peripheral blood. Receptors originate from a woman aged 40 to 49 with acute or convalescent COVID-19.

The gene calls are TRBV9 and TRBJ2-5; tentative D call: TRBD1 (5 bases). The germline V gene encodes CDR1 SGDLS and CDR2 YYNGEE. The V and J ends lost 4 bases and 1 base respectively, with 17 bases between them. This CDR3 comprises 16 residues. This CDR3 is CASSPPQVGPQETQYF. CDR3 coding DNA: TGTGCCAGCAGCCCCCCCCAGGTGGGGCCCCAAGAGACCCAGTACTTC.

This clone was recorded a few times. The V gene is TRBV27, the J gene TRBJ2-2; D is perhaps TRBD1 (7 bases). CDR1 MNHEY and CDR2 SMNVEV come from the germline V gene (reference sequence). V lost 3 bases, J lost 2 bases, and 10 bases lay in between. The CDR3 runs to 15 residues. This CDR3 reads CASSFGGGNTGELFF. The CDR3 nucleotides read TGTGCCAGCAGTTTCGGAGGGGGCAACACCGGGGAGCTGTTTTTT.

The gene calls are TRBV27 and TRBJ2-5; TRBD1 matches at 8 bases. This CDR3 is built from 14 residues. The J segment lost 5 bases and the V segment lost 4 bases, leaving 6 bases of the junction unmatched. Per the germline V gene, CDR1 is MNHEY and CDR2 is SMNVEV (reference sequence). CDR3 coding DNA: TGTGCCAGCAGTTCGACAGGGGCCTCTGAGACCCAGTACTTC. Its protein is CASSSTGASETQYF.

The chain carries TRBV9 and TRBJ2-7; 11 nucleotides align to TRBD2. V lost 7 bases and J lost 4; bases outside the gene matches: 7. Germline loops: CDR1 SGDLS, CDR2 YYNGEE. The CDR3 covers 14 residues. The CDR3 sequence: CASSPGLAVYEQYV. The DNA of the CDR3 is TGTGCCAGCTCACCGGGACTAGCGGTATACGAGCAGTACGTC.

This chain joins TRBV5-1 and TRBJ1-2, with 7 bases identical to TRBD1. J gave up 2 bases and V 5 bases, and 9 bases lay outside the gene matches. CDR1 is SGHRS and CDR2 is YFSETQ in the germline V gene. The CDR3 spans 15 residues. The CDR3 DNA sequence: TGCGCCAGCAGTATTATCACAGGGGACAACTATGGCTACACCTTC. As protein: CASSIITGDNYGYTF.

This chain joins TRBV18 and TRBJ2-5; 8 positions agree with TRBD2. CDR1 is KGHSH and CDR2 is LQKENI in the germline V gene. After removal of 6 bases from V and 2 bases from J, the junction contained 5 bases not matched to a gene. This CDR3 contains 14 residues. In DNA form, the CDR3 reads TGTGCCAGCTCCTCCGCTAGCGGGCAAGAGACCCAGTACTTC. Amino acid sequence: CASSSASGQETQYF.

The chain uses TRBV11-2 and TRBJ2-3; 11 bases agree with TRBD2. J gave up 2 bases and V 4 bases, and 5 bases lay outside the gene matches. Germline V gene data show CDR1 as SGHAT and CDR2 as FQNNGV. CDR3 length equals 16 residues. CDR3 sequence: CASSSYSGGATDTQYF. As DNA, the CDR3 is TGTGCCAGCAGCTCATATAGCGGGGGGGCCACAGATACGCAGTATTTT.

The V gene is TRBV5-5, the J gene TRBJ1-6, with 8 positions matching TRBD1. The J segment lost 6 bases and the V segment lost 4 bases, leaving 12 bases of the junction unmatched. Germline V gene lookup returns CDR1 SGHKS and CDR2 YYEKEE (reference sequence). This CDR3 has 17 residues. CDR3 in DNA: TGTGCCAGCAGCCTCGGACAGGGCGGAGGGGGTAATTCACCCCTCCACTTT. Its translation: CASSLGQGGGGNSPLHF. The full variable domain, its missing parts supplied by reference TRBV5-5 and TRBJ1-6, is DAGVTQSPTHLIKTRGQQVTLRCSPISGHKSVSWYQQVLGQGPQFIFQYYEKEERGRGNFPDRFSARQFPNYSSELNVNALLLGDSALYLCASSLGQGGGGNSPLHFGNGTRLTVT.

V gene TRBV2 combines with J gene TRBJ1-6; D remains ambiguous. The CDR3 is made up of 12 amino acids. The V end lost 4 bases, the J end lost 6 bases, and 4 bases lay between the germline ends. Germline loops: CDR1 SNHLY, CDR2 FYNNEI. Here the CDR3 DNA reads TGTGCCAGCAGTGTCAGTAATTCACCCCTCCACTTT. Its protein is CASSVSNSPLHF. Full variable domain (outside the CDR3, taken from reference TRBV2 and TRBJ1-6): EPEVTQTPSHQVTQMGQEVILRCVPISNHLYFYWYRQILGQKVEFLVSFYNNEISEKSEIFDDQFSVERPDGSNFTLKIRSTKLEDSAMYFCASSVSNSPLHFGNGTRLTVT.

This clone was observed a few times. The V call is TRBV3-1 (or the pseudogene TRBV3-2), the J call TRBJ1-6, with D hard to call. Trimming removed 0 bases at V and 5 bases at J, with 8 bases between. The CDR3 covers 15 residues. The V gene's germline CDR1 is LGHDT and CDR2 YNNKEL (reference sequence). The CDR3 coding sequence is TGTGCCAGCAGCCAAGATTGGAGAGATAATTCACCCCTCCACTTT. Amino acids: CASSQDWRDNSPLHF.

This clone occurred once. The CDR3 region has the DNA TGTGCCAGCAGCTCTCACAGGGCCCCTAATGAAAAACTGTTTTTT. Amino acids: CASSSHRAPNEKLFF. The chain employs TRBV11-2 and TRBJ1-4, with D perhaps TRBD1 (6 bases). CDR3 length equals 15 residues. V dropped 4 bases and J dropped 3 bases, with 12 bases sitting between them. CDR1 is SGHAT, CDR2 FQNNGV, per germline. Full variable domain (rest looked up from reference TRBV11-2 and TRBJ1-4): EAGVAQSPRYKIIEKRQSVAFWCNPISGHATLYWYQQILGQGPKLLIQFQNNGVVDDSQLPKDRFSAERLKGVDSTLKIQPAKLEDSAVYLCASSSHRAPNEKLFFGSGTQLSVL.

The V gene is TRBV3-1 (or the pseudogene TRBV3-2), the J gene TRBJ1-5; a possible D gene is TRBD1 (5 bases). The length of the CDR3 is 17 residues. The V gene's germline CDR1 is LGHDT and CDR2 YNNKEL (reference sequence). The V end was cut by 0 bases, the J end by 4 bases, with 16 bases between. The CDR3 is CASSQEGRGGRNQPQHF. The CDR3 DNA follows: TGTGCCAGCAGCCAAGAAGGGCGGGGGGGAAGAAATCAGCCCCAGCATTTT.

The chain is built from TRBV19 and TRBJ1-4, with D hard to call. The CDR3 is made up of 11 amino acids. V lost 7 bases, J lost 8 bases, and 8 bases lay in between. Germline loops: CDR1 LNHDA, CDR2 SQIVND (reference sequence). CDR3 nucleotide sequence: TGTGCCAGTACCCCGGGGGAAAAACTGTTTTTT. Protein sequence: CASTPGEKLFF.